The 14 T cell receptor delta chains reported below all come from one sample, sequenced in a study of delta chains in infants with herpesvirus infections. Gamma-chain- and delta-chain-specific primers converted PBMC RNA into TCR cDNA. TCRdb reran clone calling via CATT on the RT-PCR reads. The table shows about 350 delta-chain clones, with approximately 66% occurring only once. The material sequenced was peripheral blood, taken at time point 3 of longitudinal follow-up. The receptors were gathered from a human donor who was a Ugandan infant, either HIV-exposed or HIV-unexposed (not recorded which).

A note on this clone: This likely stems from a read error, as it lies one base from a far larger clone. Other DNA sequences in the sample encode the same CDR3. The rearrangement uses TRDV1 and TRDJ3; 10 nucleotides line up with TRDD3. The CDR3 is 27 residues long. Germline values: CDR1 TSWWSYY, CDR2 QGS. CDR3 sequence: CALGELVLNYPWGIVKVLYWDTRQMFF. CDR3 coding DNA: TGTGCTCTTGGGGAACTAGTACTCAATTACCCCTGGGGGATAGTTAAAGTGCTATACTGGGACACCCGACAGATGTTTTTT.

Comments on this clone: Since a far larger clone is one base different, this is likely a read error. This sample also contains other DNA sequences that code for the same CDR3. The chain recombines TRDV1 with TRDJ1; D ambiguous. The CDR3 loop spans 17 amino acids. The germline V and J ends were trimmed by 4 bases and 3 bases, with 21 bases remaining between them. Per the germline V gene, CDR1 is TSWWSYY and CDR2 is QGS. Written as DNA, the CDR3 is TGTGCTCTTGGGGTTTCCGGGGTGGGAGATTACCCCGATAAACTCATCTTT. It is translated as CALGVSGVGDYPDKLIF.

About this clone: A far larger clone is only one base removed, so a read error is likely. The same CDR3 arises from other DNA sequences in this sample as well. The chain combines TRDV2 with TRDJ1; TRDD3 matches at 10 bases. Germline V gene lookup returns CDR1 GEAIGNYY and CDR2 EKD. This CDR3 is 19 amino acids long. CDR3 amino acids: CACDTVAVGDTPNTDKLIF. The CDR3, as DNA: TGTGCCTGTGACACCGTGGCGGTGGGGGATACCCCTAACACCGATAAGCTCATCTTT.

Concerning this clone: Only one base separates this from a far larger clonotype, so it likely reflects a read error. Other nucleotide sequences from this sample produce the same CDR3. The V and J genes are TRDV1 and TRDJ3, with 10 bases aligning to TRDD3. The germline V gene has CDR1 TSWWSYY and CDR2 QGS. There are 27 residues in the CDR3. Trimming at V came to 0 bases and at J to 3 bases, leaving 29 bases not matched to a gene. CDR3 sequence (DNA): TGTGCTCTTGGGGAACTAGTCCTCAATTACCCCTGGGGGATAGTTAAAGTGCTATACTGGGACACCCGACAGATGTTTTTC. Its translation is CALGELVLNYPWGIVKVLYWDTRQMFF.

A remark on this clone: TCRdb shows a much larger clone's protein in place of this DNA's translation, and the two differ at residue 16, likely through a read error; the protein shown is translated from the DNA. This chain links TRDV2 with TRDJ1; 13 bases match TRDD3. The CDR3 totals 17 residues. CDR1 and CDR2 (germline): GEAIGNYY, EKD. CDR3: CACDSRTGGYGSDKLTF. The CDR3 bases are TGTGCCTGTGACTCCCGTACTGGGGGATACGGGTCCGATAAACTCACCTTT.

Details on this clone: This is likely an artifact of a read error, given a far larger clone one base away. The chain couples TRDV2 to TRDJ1, with TRDD3 identical over 8 bases. The germline V gene has CDR1 GEAIGNYY and CDR2 EKD. This CDR3 spans 14 amino acids. The CDR3 nucleotides are TGTGCCTGTGGCACCGTGGGGGATACCGATAAACTCATCTTT. It specifies CACGTVGDTDKLIF.

By sample share, this clone is hyperexpanded. Distinct nucleotide sequences in the sample also encode this CDR3. The rearrangement links TRDV2 to TRDJ1, with 10 nucleotides matching TRDD3. This CDR3 contains 19 residues. Trimming removed 0 bases from V and 0 bases from J; junction bases left unmatched: 12. The germline V gene has CDR1 GEAIGNYY and CDR2 EKD. The CDR3 sequence is CACDTVAVGDTPNTDKLIF. The CDR3 DNA reads as TGTGCCTGTGACACCGTGGCGGTGGGGGATACCCCTAACACCGATAAACTCATCTTT.

Details on this clone: This is likely an artifact of a read error, given a far larger clone one base away. This CDR3 is CALGTRAFRVPLLGDTRDPDKLIF. The DNA of the CDR3 is TGTGCTCTTGGGACCCGGGCCTTCAGAGTGCCCTTACTGGGGGATACGCGAGACCCCGATAAACTCATCTTT. This sequence joins TRDV1 and TRDJ1; 13 nucleotides match TRDD3. This CDR3 has 24 residues. Germline-derived CDR1 and CDR2 are TSWWSYY and QGS. J lost 3 bases, V lost 5 bases, and 30 bases had no gene match.

Within the sample, this clone is large. The chain employs TRDV1 and TRDJ1; 10 bases line up with TRDD3. CDR3 length: 24 amino acids. The junction had 33 bases not matched to a gene; V was cut back by 3 bases and J by 5 bases. Looked up from germline, CDR1 is TSWWSYY and CDR2 is QGS. The CDR3 nucleotides read TGTGCTCTTGGGGACCTCTTTTTTCCGTTCCCCGATTACTGGGGGATCCGGACAAGGGATAAACTCATCTTT. This encodes CALGDLFFPFPDYWGIRTRDKLIF.

A note on this clone: The protein given by TCRdb reflects a much larger clone and differs at residue 8 from this DNA's translation, likely from a read error; the protein shown is the DNA's translation. The chain couples TRDV2 to TRDJ1, with 7 bases matching TRDD3. Germline CDR1 reads GEAIGNYY; CDR2 reads EKD. The CDR3 has 15 amino acids. V dropped 3 bases and J dropped 0; count of bases not matched to a gene: 6. The CDR3 DNA follows: TGTGCCTGTGACGTACTGGGGACCCACACCGATAAACTCATCTTT. Translated: CACDVLGTHTDKLIF.

With respect to this clone: This likely stems from a read error, as it lies one base from a far larger clone. Other DNA sequences within the sample encode an identical CDR3. The chain's CDR3 is CACDGIGTGGYESDKLIF. CDR3 bases: TGTGCCTGTGACGGCATCGGTACTGGGGGATACGAGTCTGATAAACTCATCTTT. The V call is TRDV2, the J call TRDJ1, with TRDD3 matching 13 bases. This CDR3 contains 18 residues. Looked up from germline, CDR1 is GEAIGNYY and CDR2 is EKD. J lost 5 bases, V lost 3 bases, and 14 bases had no gene match.

About this clone: The protein that TCRdb holds for this DNA derives from a much larger clone and differs from the translated DNA at residue 8, which likely indicates a read error; the protein shown here is translated from the DNA. V usage is TRDV1 and J usage is TRDJ1; 7 bases align to TRDD3. Germline V CDR1 and CDR2: TSWWSYY, QGS. V lost 4 bases to trimming and J lost 3 bases; unmatched junction nucleotides: 14. This CDR3 contains 17 residues. The CDR3: CALGVSGGGDYPDKLIF. The CDR3, as DNA: TGTGCTCTTGGGGTTTCCGGGGGGGGGGATTACCCCGATAAACTCATCTTT.

Points on this clone: Since a far larger clone is one base different, this is likely a read error. The same CDR3 is also encoded by other DNA sequences in this sample. The chain is built from TRDV1 and TRDJ2; a possible D gene is TRDD3 (7 bases). CDR1 and CDR2 (germline): TSWWSYY, QGS. This CDR3 region has 22 residues. Trimming cost V 4 bases and J 2 bases, with 32 bases left between them. The DNA for the CDR3 is TGTGCTCTTGGGGTACGTATCCTTCCCCTCGGATACGCCCAAGCCTTGACAGCACAACTCTTCTTT. Encoded protein: CALGVRILPLGYAQALTAQLFF.

Note on this clone: Only one base separates this from a far larger clonotype, so it likely reflects a read error. Other DNA sequences from this sample encode an identical CDR3 as well. The V gene is TRDV2, the J gene TRDJ1; 13 positions agree with TRDD3. With V trimmed by 3 bases and J by 3 bases, 9 bases remained unmatched. The length of the CDR3 is 17 residues. Per germline, CDR1 GEAIGNYY and CDR2 EKD. DNA for the CDR3: TGTGCCTGTGACTCCCGCACTGGGGGATACGGGTCCGATAAACTCATCTTT. Protein sequence: CACDSRTGGYGSDKLIF.